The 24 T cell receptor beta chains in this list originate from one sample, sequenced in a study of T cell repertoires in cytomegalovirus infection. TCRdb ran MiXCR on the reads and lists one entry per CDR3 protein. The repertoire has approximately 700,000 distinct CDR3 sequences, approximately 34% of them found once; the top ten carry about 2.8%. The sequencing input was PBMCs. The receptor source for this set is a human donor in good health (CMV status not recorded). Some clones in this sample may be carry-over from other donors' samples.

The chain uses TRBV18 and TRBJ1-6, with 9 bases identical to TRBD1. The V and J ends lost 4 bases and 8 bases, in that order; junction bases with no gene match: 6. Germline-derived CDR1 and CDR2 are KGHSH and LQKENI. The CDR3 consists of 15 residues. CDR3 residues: CASSLFGDRDSPLHF. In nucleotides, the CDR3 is TGTGCCAGCTCACTTTTCGGGGACAGGGATTCACCCCTCCACTTT.

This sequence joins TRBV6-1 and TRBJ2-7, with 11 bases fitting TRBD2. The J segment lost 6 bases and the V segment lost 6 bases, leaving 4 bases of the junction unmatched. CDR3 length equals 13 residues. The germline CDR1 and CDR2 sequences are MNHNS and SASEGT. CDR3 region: CASRTSGTAEQYF. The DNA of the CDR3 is TGTGCCAGCAGGACTAGCGGGACGGCCGAGCAGTACTTC.

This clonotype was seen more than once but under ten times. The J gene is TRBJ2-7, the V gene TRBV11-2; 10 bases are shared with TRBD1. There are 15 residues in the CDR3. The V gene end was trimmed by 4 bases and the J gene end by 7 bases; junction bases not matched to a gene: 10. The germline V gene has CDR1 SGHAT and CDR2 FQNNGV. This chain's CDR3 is CASSSPGTGALEQYF. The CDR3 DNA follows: TGTGCCAGCAGCTCCCCCGGGACAGGGGCTTTAGAGCAGTACTTC. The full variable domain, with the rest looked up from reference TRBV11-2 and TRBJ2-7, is EAGVAQSPRYKIIEKRQSVAFWCNPISGHATLYWYQQILGQGPKLLIQFQNNGVVDDSQLPKDRFSAERLKGVDSTLKIQPAKLEDSAVYLCASSSPGTGALEQYFGPGTRLTVT.

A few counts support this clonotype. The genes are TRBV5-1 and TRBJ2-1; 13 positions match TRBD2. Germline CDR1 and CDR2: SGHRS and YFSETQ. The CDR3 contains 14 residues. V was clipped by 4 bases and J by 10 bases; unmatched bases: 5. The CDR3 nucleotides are TGCGCCAGCAGCCGGACTAGCGGGAGTAACGAGCAGTTCTTC. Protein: CASSRTSGSNEQFF.

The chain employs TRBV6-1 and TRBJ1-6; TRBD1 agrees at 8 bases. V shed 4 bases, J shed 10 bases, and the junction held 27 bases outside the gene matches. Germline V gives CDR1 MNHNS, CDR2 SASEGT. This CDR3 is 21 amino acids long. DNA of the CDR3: TGTGCCAGCAGTGCCTTCCTACCCGGGACAGGCTTCGGGGACTTTCCATCACCCCTCCACTTT. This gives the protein CASSAFLPGTGFGDFPSPLHF.

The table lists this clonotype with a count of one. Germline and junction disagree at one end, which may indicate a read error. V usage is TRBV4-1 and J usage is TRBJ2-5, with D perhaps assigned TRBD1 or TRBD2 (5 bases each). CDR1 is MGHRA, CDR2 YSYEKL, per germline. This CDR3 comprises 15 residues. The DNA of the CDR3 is TGTGCCAGCAGCCAGAGCGGACATTCAGAGGAGACCCAGTACTTC. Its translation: CASSQSGHSEETQYF.

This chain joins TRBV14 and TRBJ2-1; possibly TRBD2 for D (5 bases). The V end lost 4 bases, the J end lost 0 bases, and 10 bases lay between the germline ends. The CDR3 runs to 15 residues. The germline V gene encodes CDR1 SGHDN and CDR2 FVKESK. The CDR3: CASSLLTSSYNEQFF. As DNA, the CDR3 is TGTGCCAGCAGCCTCCTCACTAGCTCCTACAATGAGCAGTTCTTC.

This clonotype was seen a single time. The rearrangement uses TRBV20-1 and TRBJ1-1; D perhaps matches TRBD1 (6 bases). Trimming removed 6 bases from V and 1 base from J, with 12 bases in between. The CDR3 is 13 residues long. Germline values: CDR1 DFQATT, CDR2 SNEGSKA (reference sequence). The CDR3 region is CSAATGPNTEAFF. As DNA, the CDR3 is TGCAGTGCCGCGACAGGCCCGAACACTGAAGCTTTCTTT.

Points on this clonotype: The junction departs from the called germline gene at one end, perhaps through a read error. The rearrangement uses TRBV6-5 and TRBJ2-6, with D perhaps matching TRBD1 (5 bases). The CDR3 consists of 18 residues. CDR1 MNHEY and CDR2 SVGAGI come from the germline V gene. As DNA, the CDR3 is TGTGCCAGCAGATTAGGACCCACAGGAAAAGCTGGGGCCAACTTCCTGACTTTC. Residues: CASRLGPTGKAGANFLTF.

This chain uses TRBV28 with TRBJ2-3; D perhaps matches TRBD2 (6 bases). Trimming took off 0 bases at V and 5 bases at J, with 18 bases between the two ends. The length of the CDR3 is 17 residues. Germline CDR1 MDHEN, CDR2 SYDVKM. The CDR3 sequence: CASSLWEGLISQDTQYF. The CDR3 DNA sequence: TGTGCCAGCAGTTTATGGGAGGGGCTAATCTCACAAGATACGCAGTATTTT.

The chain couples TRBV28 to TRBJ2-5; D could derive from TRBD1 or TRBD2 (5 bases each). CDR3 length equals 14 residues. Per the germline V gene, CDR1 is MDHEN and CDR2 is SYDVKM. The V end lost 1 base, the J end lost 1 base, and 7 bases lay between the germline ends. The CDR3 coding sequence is TGTGCCAGCAGTTTATTGGGGGTCCAAGAGACCCAGTACTTC. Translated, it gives CASSLLGVQETQYF.

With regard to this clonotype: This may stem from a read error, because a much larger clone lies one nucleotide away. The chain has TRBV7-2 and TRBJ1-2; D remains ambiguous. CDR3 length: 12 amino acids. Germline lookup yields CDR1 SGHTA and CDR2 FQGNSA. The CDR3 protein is CASSSDKYVYTF. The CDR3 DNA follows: TGTGCCAGCAGCTCCGACAAGTATGTCTACACCTTC.

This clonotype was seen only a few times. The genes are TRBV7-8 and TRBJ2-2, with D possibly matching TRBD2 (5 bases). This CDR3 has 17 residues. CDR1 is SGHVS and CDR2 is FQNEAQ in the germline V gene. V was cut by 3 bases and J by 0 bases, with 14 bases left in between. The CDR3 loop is CASSFAGGTSNTGELFF. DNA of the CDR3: TGTGCCAGCAGCTTCGCGGGCGGCACGTCGAACACCGGGGAGCTGTTTTTT.

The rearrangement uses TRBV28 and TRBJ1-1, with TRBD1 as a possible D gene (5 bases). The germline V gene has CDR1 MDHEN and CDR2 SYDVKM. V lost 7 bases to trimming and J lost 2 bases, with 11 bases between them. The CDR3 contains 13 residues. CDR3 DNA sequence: TGTGCCAGCATCCTAACAGGTAACACTGAAGCTTTCTTT. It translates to CASILTGNTEAFF.

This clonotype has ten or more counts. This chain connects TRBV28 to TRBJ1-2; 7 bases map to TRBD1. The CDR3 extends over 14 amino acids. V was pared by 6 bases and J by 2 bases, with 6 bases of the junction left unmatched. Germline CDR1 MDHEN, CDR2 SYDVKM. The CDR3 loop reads CASSLPGQNYGYTF. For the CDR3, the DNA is TGTGCCAGCAGCTTACCGGGACAGAACTATGGCTACACCTTC.

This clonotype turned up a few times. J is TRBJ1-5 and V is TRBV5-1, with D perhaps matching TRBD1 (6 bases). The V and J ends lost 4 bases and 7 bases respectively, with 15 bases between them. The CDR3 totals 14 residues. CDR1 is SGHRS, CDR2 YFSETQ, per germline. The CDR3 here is CASSIGTKGQPQHF. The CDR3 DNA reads TGCGCCAGCAGCATAGGGACAAAGGGGCAGCCCCAGCATTTT.

The CDR3 nucleotides are TGTGCCAGCAGCTTAAGGGTCTCGAACACTGAAGCTTTCTTT. Its protein product is CASSLRVSNTEAFF. The rearrangement uses TRBV11-2 and TRBJ1-1; D not resolved. Looked up from germline, CDR1 is SGHAT and CDR2 is FQNNGV. Trimming took 2 bases from V and 1 from J, leaving 8 bases between them. This CDR3 has 14 amino acids.

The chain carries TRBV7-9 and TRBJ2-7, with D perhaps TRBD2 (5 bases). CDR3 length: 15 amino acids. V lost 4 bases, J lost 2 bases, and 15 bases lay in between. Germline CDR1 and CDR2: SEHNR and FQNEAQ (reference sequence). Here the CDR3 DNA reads TGTGCCAGCAGCTCAGCCCAGACTATTACCTACGAGCAGTACTTC. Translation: CASSSAQTITYEQYF.

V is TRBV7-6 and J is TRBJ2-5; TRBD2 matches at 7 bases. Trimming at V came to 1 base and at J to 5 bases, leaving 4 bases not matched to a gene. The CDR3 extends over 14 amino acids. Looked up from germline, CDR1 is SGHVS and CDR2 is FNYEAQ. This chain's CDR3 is CASSLGTRGETQYF. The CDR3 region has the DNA TGTGCCAGCAGCTTAGGGACTAGAGGGGAGACCCAGTACTTC. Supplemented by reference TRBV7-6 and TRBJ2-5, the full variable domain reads GAGVSQSPRYKVTKRGQDVALRCDPISGHVSLYWYRQALGQGPEFLTYFNYEAQQDKSGLPNDRFSAERPEGSISTLTIQRTEQRDSAMYRCASSLGTRGETQYFGPGTRLLVL.

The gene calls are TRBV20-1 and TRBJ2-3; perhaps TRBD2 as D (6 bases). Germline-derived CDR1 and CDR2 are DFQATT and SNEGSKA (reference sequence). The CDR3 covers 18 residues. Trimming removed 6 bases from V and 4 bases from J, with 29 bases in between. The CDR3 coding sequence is TGCAGTGCCTCGATGGAGGGCAGGTTGAATCGGTTTGCAGATACGCAGTATTTT. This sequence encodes CSASMEGRLNRFADTQYF.

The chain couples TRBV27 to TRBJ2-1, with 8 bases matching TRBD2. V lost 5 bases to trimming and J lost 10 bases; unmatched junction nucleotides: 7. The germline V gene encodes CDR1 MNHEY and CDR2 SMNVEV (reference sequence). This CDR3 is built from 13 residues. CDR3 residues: CASSKGLVREQFF. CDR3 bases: TGTGCCAGCAGTAAGGGACTAGTGAGAGAGCAGTTCTTC.

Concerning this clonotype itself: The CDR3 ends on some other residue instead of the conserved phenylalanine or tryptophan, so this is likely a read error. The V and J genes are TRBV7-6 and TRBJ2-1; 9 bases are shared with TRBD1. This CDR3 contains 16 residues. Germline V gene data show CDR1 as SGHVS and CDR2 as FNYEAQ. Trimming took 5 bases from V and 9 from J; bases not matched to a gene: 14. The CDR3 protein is CASSPREGQGFGEQFL. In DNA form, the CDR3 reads TGTGCCAGCAGCCCAAGAGAGGGACAGGGCTTTGGTGAGCAGTTCTTA.

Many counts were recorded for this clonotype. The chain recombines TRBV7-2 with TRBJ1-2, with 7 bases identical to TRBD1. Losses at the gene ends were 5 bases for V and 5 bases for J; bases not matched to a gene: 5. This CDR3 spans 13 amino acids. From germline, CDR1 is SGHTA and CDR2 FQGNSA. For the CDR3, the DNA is TGTGCCAGCAGCGCCGGGACAGAATATGGCTACACCTTC. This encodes CASSAGTEYGYTF.

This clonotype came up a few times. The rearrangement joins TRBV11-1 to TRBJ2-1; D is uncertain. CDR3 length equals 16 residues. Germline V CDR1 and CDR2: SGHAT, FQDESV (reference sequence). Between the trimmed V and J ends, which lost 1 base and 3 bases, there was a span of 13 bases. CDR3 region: CASSLEAGDNYNEQFF. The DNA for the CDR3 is TGTGCCAGCAGCTTAGAGGCAGGCGATAACTACAATGAGCAGTTCTTC.